The 17 T cell receptor beta chains presented below share a single source sample, sequenced in a study of shared clonotypes between healthy human individuals. Profiled with immunoSEQ multiplex PCR; TCRdb holds only in-frame clones, not every one. The repertoire consists of approximately 460,000 clones, with roughly four fifths occurring once and the leading ten covering around 12%. Sequenced input: PBMCs. The receptor set was obtained from a woman aged 40 to 50 in good health. Some clones in this sample may be carry-over from other donors' samples.

This rearrangement joins TRBV4-2 to TRBJ2-1; 9 bases match TRBD2. V dropped 0 bases and J dropped 7; count of bases not matched to a gene: 10. Germline assignment: CDR1 LGHNA and CDR2 YNFKEQ. The CDR3 is 17 residues long. In DNA, the CDR3 is TGTGCCAGCAGCCAAGATGGGGTAGCGGGAGAGTGGAATGAGCAGTTCTTC. Translated, it gives CASSQDGVAGEWNEQFF.

V and J are TRBV18 and TRBJ1-5; TRBD1 aligns across 10 bases. The CDR3 covers 18 residues. With 2 bases clipped from V and 0 bases from J, the junction kept 7 bases outside the gene matches. Germline lookup yields CDR1 KGHSH and CDR2 LQKENI. The CDR3 protein is CASSPSRTGGSSNQPQHF. The CDR3 DNA sequence: TGTGCCAGCTCACCATCTAGGACAGGGGGTAGTAGCAATCAGCCCCAGCATTTT.

This clone was seen a single time. The rearrangement uses TRBV28 and TRBJ2-7; 7 bases map to TRBD2. Germline trimming cut 6 bases from V and 8 bases from J; bases unmatched to any gene: 10. The length of the CDR3 is 13 residues. CDR1 and CDR2 from the germline V gene are MDHEN and SYDVKM. CDR3 in amino acids: CASSRLGGYQQYF. Written as DNA, the CDR3 is TGTGCCAGCAGCCGTCTCGGGGGGTATCAGCAGTACTTC.

The V and J genes are TRBV14 and TRBJ2-7; 10 nucleotides agree with TRBD2. V shed 6 bases, J shed 4 bases, and the junction held 9 bases outside the gene matches. CDR3 length: 15 residues. CDR1 SGHDN and CDR2 FVKESK come from the germline V gene. The CDR3 sequence: CASRRTGTSEYEQYF. CDR3 coding DNA: TGTGCCAGCAGACGAACCGGGACTAGCGAATACGAGCAGTACTTC.

J is TRBJ2-7 and V is TRBV5-1; TRBD2 agrees at 10 bases. The CDR3 contains 16 residues. Losses at the gene ends were 0 bases for V and 5 bases for J; bases not matched to a gene: 8. CDR1 is SGHRS and CDR2 is YFSETQ in the germline V gene. This CDR3 is CASSLGPSGSEDEQYF. CDR3 DNA sequence: TGCGCCAGCAGCTTGGGTCCTAGCGGGAGTGAAGACGAGCAGTACTTC.

This chain links TRBV30 with TRBJ2-6; tentatively, D is TRBD1 (7 bases). Germline assignment: CDR1 GTSNPN and CDR2 SVGIG (reference sequence). The CDR3 is 17 residues long. V lost 8 bases and J lost 0, with 20 bases in between. This chain's CDR3 is CAPPIQGRSSGANVLTF. The DNA of the CDR3 is TGTGCCCCGCCAATACAGGGGAGGTCCTCTGGGGCCAACGTCCTGACTTTC.

This clone occurred a few times. This chain uses TRBV5-1 with TRBJ1-1; D might be TRBD1 (5 bases). The CDR3 covers 13 residues. Trimming left V 4 bases short and J 5 bases short, with 12 bases between. Germline-derived CDR1 and CDR2 are SGHRS and YFSETQ. The CDR3 DNA reads as TGCGCCAGCAGCCCGGGGGAAGGAACTGAAGCTTTCTTT. Its translation: CASSPGEGTEAFF.

V and J are TRBV6-5 and TRBJ1-2, with 7 bases identical to TRBD1. The CDR3 is 13 amino acids. V lost 6 bases and J lost 3; bases outside the gene matches: 4. Germline lookup yields CDR1 MNHEY and CDR2 SVGAGI. In nucleotides, the CDR3 is TGTGCCAGCAGGAAAACAGGGGACTATGGCTACACCTTC. Amino acids: CASRKTGDYGYTF.

V usage is TRBV4-2 and J usage is TRBJ1-3; 7 bases map to TRBD1. After removal of 0 bases from V and 5 bases from J, the junction contained 7 bases not matched to a gene. Germline CDR1 and CDR2: LGHNA and YNFKEQ. This CDR3 region has 16 residues. In nucleotides, the CDR3 is TGTGCCAGCAGCCAAGATGAGCAGGGGGTAAGAAACACCATATATTTT. Encoded protein: CASSQDEQGVRNTIYF.

This clone was recorded at least ten times. The chain joins TRBV29-1 to TRBJ2-7; a possible D gene is TRBD1 (6 bases). Between the trimmed V and J ends, which lost 6 bases and 2 bases, there was a span of 14 bases. CDR3 size: 13 residues. Germline V gene lookup returns CDR1 SQVTM and CDR2 ANQGSEA. The CDR3 loop reads CSVAWTDPYEQYF. CDR3 nucleotide sequence: TGCAGCGTCGCTTGGACAGATCCCTACGAGCAGTACTTC.

The chain links TRBV7-3 to TRBJ2-5; 8 bases fit TRBD1. CDR1 is SGHTA and CDR2 is FQGTGA in the germline V gene. The junction had 6 bases not matched to a gene; V was cut back by 5 bases and J by 4 bases. This CDR3 has 14 amino acids. CDR3 DNA: TGTGCCAGCAGCCTTTCAGGGGGCCCAGAGACCCAGTACTTC. It specifies CASSLSGGPETQYF.

The V gene is TRBV11-2, the J gene TRBJ2-7; weak D call: TRBD2 (6 bases). The germline gives CDR1 SGHAT, CDR2 FQNNGV. Trimming stripped 1 base from V and 2 bases from J, with 12 bases between. The CDR3 runs to 15 residues. The CDR3 DNA reads TGTGCCAGCAGCTTAGGCGCGGGAAGTACCTACGAGCAGTACTTC. Translated, it gives CASSLGAGSTYEQYF.

The chain recombines TRBV4-3 with TRBJ2-5; 11 bases agree with TRBD2. V lost 3 bases, J lost 5 bases, and 5 bases stayed unmatched. The CDR3 loop spans 15 amino acids. Germline CDR1 is LGHNA and CDR2 is YSLEER. The CDR3 loop reads CASSQGTSGGETQYF. The DNA of the CDR3 is TGCGCCAGCAGCCAGGGGACTAGCGGCGGGGAGACCCAGTACTTC.

The chain recombines TRBV7-3 with TRBJ2-7; the D is unclear. The CDR3 contains 15 residues. Trimming cost V 3 bases and J 0 bases, with 12 bases left between them. The germline CDR1 and CDR2 sequences are SGHTA and FQGTGA. The CDR3 loop reads CASSFLPGSSYEQYF. CDR3 bases: TGTGCCAGCAGCTTCCTACCGGGTTCCTCCTACGAGCAGTACTTC.

As regards this clone: The junction shows a germline mismatch at one end, possibly a read error. This chain uses TRBV28 with TRBJ2-3, with a possible D match to TRBD2 (6 bases). Germline loops: CDR1 MDHEN, CDR2 SYDVKM. The CDR3 totals 14 residues. CDR3 protein: CASNLGLTRTILSF. CDR3 in DNA: TGTGCCAGCAACCTCGGACTTACACGGACTATCTTGTCATTT.

In its sample, this clone was seen a few times. V is TRBV7-2 and J is TRBJ2-1; 9 positions agree with TRBD2. V shed 5 bases and J 5 bases; nucleotides not matched to a gene: 10. Germline V gene lookup returns CDR1 SGHTA and CDR2 FQGNSA. The CDR3 length is 16 residues. CDR3 DNA sequence: TGTGCCAGCAGCCCCAGACTAGCGGAAATACACAATGAGCAGTTCTTC. Protein sequence: CASSPRLAEIHNEQFF.

The table lists this clone with many counts. The identical CDR3 is also encoded by other nucleotide sequences in the sample. The J gene is TRBJ2-1, the V gene TRBV30; D may be TRBD1 (6 bases). Germline V gene lookup returns CDR1 GTSNPN and CDR2 SVGIG (reference sequence). The CDR3 is 13 amino acids. Trimming removed 1 base from V and 10 bases from J, with 14 bases in between. CDR3 sequence (DNA): TGTGCCTGGAGTGGGAGGAATCAGGGGGAGCAGTTCTTC. Its translation is CAWSGRNQGEQFF. The complete variable domain, with remaining parts taken from reference TRBV30 and TRBJ2-1, reads SQTIHQWPATLVQPVGSPLSLECTVEGTSNPNLYWYRQAAGRGLQLLFYSVGIGQISSEVPQNLSASRPQDRQFILSSKKLLLSDSGFYLCAWSGRNQGEQFFGPGTRLTVL.